This T cell receptor (beta chain) was retrieved from a study of T cell repertoires in cytomegalovirus infection. Turning to the study itself: A matching HLA type, together with CMV infection, was signaled by public TCR beta signatures.

Per the germline V gene, CDR1 is KGHDR and CDR2 is SFDVKD. After removal of 7 bases from V and 0 bases from J, the junction contained 2 bases not matched to a gene. CDR3 length equals 14 residues. Using its own MiXCR run on the reads, TCRdb lists one record per CDR3 protein. Of around 530,000 distinct CDR3 sequences listed, around 27% are singletons. Note on this clonotype: As yet, its antigen is unknown.

Study conclusions and caveats: There were carriers of CMV plus the relevant HLA, and cumulative public TCR beta family frequency identified them. Within the response measured ex vivo, HLA-C-restricted CMV-specific TCR beta clonotypes were dominant.

What was sequenced was PBMCs. The chain carries TRBV24-1 and TRBJ2-1; 7 bases fit TRBD1. The TCR sequence derives from a human donor in good health (CMV status not recorded). Some clones in this sample may be carry-over from other donors' samples. The CDR3 here is CATRGDSSYNEQFF. The CDR3 coding sequence is TGTGCCACCAGAGGGGACAGCTCCTACAATGAGCAGTTCTTC.